The rows below give T cell receptor beta chains drawn from one sample of a study of patients and donors after allogeneic stem cell transplantation. TCRdb fed the RT-PCR reads into MiXCR, producing one record per CDR3 protein. Of 87,000 or so distinct CDR3 sequences in the sample, 4.5% to 5% were seen once. Sequenced: blood, either unsorted or a sorted T cell fraction (not recorded which). The receptors were sampled from a human donor who was either an allogeneic HSCT recipient or a stem cell or donor lymphocyte infusion donor (not recorded which). It is not recorded whose cells these are; they may come from a transplant donor. The CDR3 runs from the conserved cysteine through the conserved F or W. The order of the fields is V gene, J gene, clone size, D gene, CDR3 protein, CDR3 DNA. A D gene is named only where the DNA matches it firmly. Clone size is not always given. Where it is, it says once, few, many or a class for expanded clones.

TRBV20-1	TRBJ1-2	many	TRBD1	CSARRGQGPEGYTF	TGCAGTGCTAGGAGGGGACAGGGACCTGAGGGCTACACCTTC
TRBV12-5	TRBJ2-5	many	TRBD1	CASGLGTGHRETQYF	TGTGCTAGTGGTTTGGGGACAGGGCATCGGGAGACCCAGTACTTC
TRBV20-1	TRBJ1-4	many	NA	CSALDAQGLLWFF	TGCAGTGCTCTAGATGCGCAGGGACTTCTATGGTTTTTT
TRBV20-1	TRBJ2-2	many	TRBD2	CSARDFLAGGVGVGELFF	TGCAGTGCTAGAGATTTTCTAGCGGGAGGTGTAGGCGTGGGGGAGCTGTTTTTT
TRBV27	TRBJ2-6	many	NA	CASTTLAGANVLTF	TGTGCCAGCACCACGCTAGCCGGGGCCAACGTCCTGACTTTC
TRBV5-6	TRBJ2-3	many	NA	CASSLIGVGTDTQYF	TGTGCCAGCAGCTTGATCGGGGTTGGCACAGATACGCAGTATTTT
TRBV6-1	TRBJ1-1	NA	TRBD1	CASVRDSGTEAFF	TGTGCCAGCGTCCGGGACAGCGGCACTGAAGCTTTCTTT
TRBV5-1	TRBJ1-5	many	NA	CASSLIPGEQPQHF	TGCGCCAGCAGCTTAATCCCCGGGGAACAGCCCCAGCATTTT
TRBV14	TRBJ2-1	NA	NA	CASSLLGSVSNEQFF	TGTGCCAGCAGTCTATTGGGGAGCGTCAGCAATGAGCAGTTCTTC
TRBV18	TRBJ1-4	NA	NA	CASSRDPNEKLFF	TGTGCCAGCTCCCGGGACCCTAATGAAAAACTGTTTTTT
TRBV5-1	TRBJ1-4	many	TRBD1	CASSPNGQDEKLFF	TGCGCCAGCAGCCCTAATGGACAGGATGAAAAACTGTTTTTT
TRBV19	TRBJ1-4	few	NA	CASSTGQYNEKLFF	TGTGCCAGTAGTACGGGACAATATAATGAAAAACTGTTTTTT
TRBV10-3	TRBJ1-5	many	NA	CAISAGGAEQPQHF	TGTGCCATCAGTGCGGGGGGGGCGGAACAGCCCCAGCATTTT
TRBV27	TRBJ2-3	many	TRBD2	CASSPLLAGGRSAQYF	TGTGCCAGCAGTCCCCTACTAGCGGGAGGCCGAAGTGCGCAGTATTTT
TRBV5-1	TRBJ2-7	few	NA	CASSWDGISGAYEQYF	TGCGCCAGCAGCTGGGACGGGATCTCAGGCGCCTACGAGCAGTACTTC
TRBV20-1	TRBJ2-2	many	TRBD2	CSASPSGTNTGELFF	TGCAGTGCTAGTCCTAGCGGGACGAACACCGGGGAGCTGTTTTTT
TRBV7-8	TRBJ1-6	many	NA	CASSRPGTGSPLHF	TGTGCCAGCAGCCGTCCCGGGACGGGGTCACCCCTCCACTTT
TRBV4-2	TRBJ2-5	many	NA	CASSQGGSQTQYF	TGTGCCAGCAGCCAAGGCGGGTCCCAGACCCAGTACTTC
TRBV29-1	TRBJ1-2	many	NA	CSAEGNYGYTF	TGCAGCGCGGAGGGGAACTATGGCTACACCTTC
TRBV3-1	TRBJ2-1	many	NA	CASSQGFSYNEQFF	TGTGCCAGCAGCCAAGGGTTCTCCTACAATGAGCAGTTCTTC
TRBV18	TRBJ1-1	many	NA	CASSPPEGGIEAFF	TGTGCCAGCTCACCACCGGAAGGCGGCATTGAAGCTTTCTTT
TRBV9	TRBJ2-1	few	NA	CASSPQVGVWEQFF	TGTGCCAGCAGCCCACAGGTGGGAGTCTGGGAGCAGTTCTTC
TRBV10-1	TRBJ2-3	NA	TRBD2	CASSDGLAGGSDTQYF	TGCGCCAGCAGTGATGGTTTAGCGGGAGGATCGGATACGCAGTATTTT
TRBV6-5	TRBJ1-2	many	NA	CASSSPRGGYTF	TGTGCCAGCAGTTCCCCCCGGGGTGGCTACACCTTC
TRBV7-8	TRBJ2-5	few	TRBD2	CASSPSRAGGPETQYF	TGTGCCAGCAGCCCCTCCCGAGCGGGAGGGCCAGAGACCCAGTACTTC
TRBV28	TRBJ2-5	few	NA	CASSFGRWGQQETQYF	TGTGCCAGCAGTTTTGGCCGGTGGGGTCAGCAAGAGACCCAGTACTTC
TRBV6-1	TRBJ2-5	many	TRBD2	CASNHGLAGGGSTETQYF	TGTGCCAGCAACCACGGACTAGCGGGAGGAGGCTCGACAGAGACCCAGTACTTC
TRBV10-3	TRBJ1-1	NA	TRBD1	CAISQGDNLEAFF	TGTGCCATCAGCCAGGGGGACAACCTTGAAGCTTTCTTT
TRBV11-3	TRBJ1-3	many	TRBD1	CASSTGAGNTIYF	TGTGCCAGCAGTACAGGGGCTGGAAACACCATATATTTT
TRBV20-1	TRBJ2-2	many	TRBD1	CSAPGQGANTGELFF	TGCAGTGCCCCCGGACAGGGGGCCAACACCGGGGAGCTGTTTTTT
TRBV10-1	TRBJ2-1	many	NA	CASSGPGAYNEQFF	TGCGCCAGCAGTGGCCCGGGAGCCTACAATGAGCAGTTCTTC
TRBV10-3	TRBJ2-1	many	NA	CAIGDSAGYNEQFF	TGTGCCATCGGAGACTCCGCGGGGTACAATGAGCAGTTCTTC
TRBV9	TRBJ1-2	many	TRBD1	CASSVGAGGYGYTF	TGTGCCAGCAGCGTAGGGGCAGGGGGCTATGGCTACACCTTC
TRBV11-2	TRBJ2-1	many	TRBD2	CASSLLTSGGTHSSYNEQFF	TGTGCCAGCAGCCTTCTTACTAGCGGGGGGACCCATAGCTCCTACAATGAGCAGTTCTTC
TRBV5-6	TRBJ2-7	many	NA	CASSLSSAYEQYF	TGTGCCAGCAGCTTGTCGTCAGCCTACGAGCAGTACTTC
TRBV5-6	TRBJ2-5	NA	TRBD2	CASSLWTGGRGETQYF	TGTGCCAGCAGCTTGTGGACGGGAGGGCGGGGAGAGACCCAGTACTTC
TRBV7-3	TRBJ2-7	many	NA	CASSLMGGPYEQYF	TGTGCCAGCAGCTTAATGGGGGGCCCCTACGAGCAGTACTTC
TRBV29-1	TRBJ2-3	many	TRBD2	CSVESPGLAGSTDTQYF	TGCAGCGTGGAATCGCCGGGACTAGCGGGTAGCACAGATACGCAGTATTTT
TRBV15	TRBJ2-1	many	NA	CATSRSYSLSNEQFF	TGTGCCACCAGCAGATCATACAGCTTAAGCAATGAGCAGTTCTTC
TRBV20-1	TRBJ2-5	many	TRBD1	CSAPRQGERETQYF	TGCAGTGCTCCCAGACAGGGTGAACGAGAGACCCAGTACTTC
TRBV20-1	TRBJ2-7	few	TRBD1	CSARTGTAYYEQYF	TGCAGTGCTAGGACCGGGACAGCCTACTACGAGCAGTACTTC
TRBV9	TRBJ1-5	medium-sized	NA	CASGGATSNQPQHF	TGTGCCTCGGGCGGGGCGACTAGCAATCAGCCCCAGCATTTT
TRBV18	TRBJ2-3	many	NA	CASSLFSGTDTQYF	TGTGCCAGCTCACTCTTTAGCGGCACAGATACGCAGTATTTT
TRBV7-9	TRBJ1-2	few	TRBD1	CASSLVGQGPSYGYTF	TGTGCCAGCAGCTTAGTCGGACAGGGGCCTAGCTATGGCTACACCTTC
TRBV6-2/TRBV6-3	TRBJ2-5	many	NA	CASTPAHRGGGRYF	TGTGCCAGCACACCCGCCCACAGGGGCGGGGGTCGGTACTTC
TRBV4-1	TRBJ2-5	many	TRBD2	CASSPASGQETQYF	TGCGCCAGCAGCCCCGCTAGCGGCCAAGAGACCCAGTACTTC
TRBV3-1	TRBJ2-5	many	TRBD2	CASSQRSWTSGARETQYF	TGTGCCAGCAGCCAAAGATCGTGGACTAGCGGGGCCCGGGAGACCCAGTACTTC
TRBV9	TRBJ1-5	many	NA	CASSLRGSGQPQHF	TGTGCCAGCAGCCTTCGGGGTTCGGGTCAGCCCCAGCATTTT
TRBV5-1	TRBJ1-3	many	TRBD1	CASSRTGTASSGNTIYF	TGCGCCAGCAGCAGGACCGGGACAGCTTCCTCTGGAAACACCATATATTTT
TRBV4-1	TRBJ2-7	many	TRBD1	CASSQASGTGYEQYF	TGCGCCAGCAGCCAAGCCTCCGGGACAGGCTACGAGCAGTACTTC
TRBV9	TRBJ2-7	many	NA	CASSVTVLSYEQYF	TGTGCCAGCAGCGTGACAGTCCTATCCTACGAGCAGTACTTC
TRBV4-1	TRBJ2-3	few	TRBD2	CASSPPLSGGTDTQYF	TGCGCCAGCAGCCCACCCCTCAGCGGGGGCACAGATACGCAGTATTTT
TRBV27	TRBJ2-1	many	NA	CASSARGSSYNEQFF	TGTGCCAGCAGTGCGCGGGGCAGCTCCTACAATGAGCAGTTCTTC
TRBV4-2	TRBJ2-5	many	NA	CASSQDGVQGGGETQYF	TGTGCCAGCAGCCAAGATGGGGTGCAGGGCGGAGGGGAGACCCAGTACTTC
TRBV5-1	TRBJ1-2	many	NA	CASSLDGGHGYTF	TGCGCCAGCAGCTTGGACGGAGGACATGGCTACACCTTC